These 15 T cell receptor beta chains were all obtained from the same sample, sequenced in a study of shared clonotypes between healthy human individuals. Data came from immunoSEQ multiplex PCR; TCRdb stores just in-frame clones and leaves some out. Of 2 million to 2.5 million clones listed, about 95% are singletons. Only CD45RO-negative cells positively selected for CCR7 counted as naive CD8 cells, so terminally differentiated effector memory CD45RA+ cells were excluded. Sequences were obtained from naive CD8+ T cells sorted from blood. The receptors were gathered from a man aged 18 to 30 in good health.

This CDR3 is CASRVDRNYGYTF. DNA for the CDR3: TGCGCCAGCCGAGTAGACCGAAACTATGGCTACACCTTC. This chain joins TRBV5-1 and TRBJ1-2; D is unclear. Germline V gene data show CDR1 as SGHRS and CDR2 as YFSETQ. V was clipped by 7 bases and J by 2 bases, with 12 bases between them. The CDR3 totals 13 residues.

The chain joins TRBV7-9 to TRBJ1-2; no reliable D call. CDR3 size: 12 residues. Trimming removed 3 bases at V and 7 bases at J, with 9 bases between. CDR1 and CDR2 from the germline V gene are SEHNR and FQNEAQ (reference sequence). CDR3 DNA sequence: TGTGCCAGCAGCTTGGATGCGATTGGCTACACCTTC. It translates to CASSLDAIGYTF.

The chain uses TRBV28 and TRBJ1-4, with TRBD1 matching over 7 bases. Trimming at V came to 5 bases and at J to 5 bases, leaving 8 bases not matched to a gene. The CDR3 consists of 15 residues. Looked up from germline, CDR1 is MDHEN and CDR2 is SYDVKM. The CDR3 region is CASSLGTVQNEKLFF. Here the CDR3 DNA reads TGTGCCAGCAGTCTAGGGACAGTTCAAAATGAAAAACTGTTTTTT.

The chain carries TRBV28 and TRBJ1-6; D unclear. V lost 7 bases to trimming and J lost 5 bases, with 15 bases between them. This CDR3 comprises 15 residues. Germline V gene data show CDR1 as MDHEN and CDR2 as SYDVKM. For the CDR3, the DNA is TGTGCCAGCACCCTCGGGGAGGGCGATAATTCACCCCTCCACTTT. Its translation is CASTLGEGDNSPLHF. Looking up the rest from reference TRBV28 and TRBJ1-6 gives the full variable domain: DVKVTQSSRYLVKRTGEKVFLECVQDMDHENMFWYRQDPGLGLRLIYFSYDVKMKEKGDIPEGYSVSREKKERFSLILESASTNQTSMYLCASTLGEGDNSPLHFGNGTRLTVT.

The V gene is TRBV4-1, the J gene TRBJ2-3; 7 nucleotides line up with TRBD1. The ends lost 4 bases at V and 1 base at J; junction bases unmatched: 2. This CDR3 is 14 amino acids long. Germline-derived CDR1 and CDR2 are MGHRA and YSYEKL. CDR3 protein: CASSLGQGTDTQYF. CDR3 sequence (DNA): TGCGCCAGCAGCCTCGGACAGGGCACAGATACGCAGTATTTT.

The chain links TRBV7-9 to TRBJ2-2, with 8 bases matching TRBD2. The germline CDR1 and CDR2 sequences are SEHNR and FQNEAQ (reference sequence). The CDR3 covers 17 residues. With V trimmed by 1 base and J by 0 bases, 4 bases remained unmatched. CDR3 nucleotide sequence: TGTGCCAGCAGCTTAGGACCGGGACTAGCGAACACCGGGGAGCTGTTTTTT. It specifies CASSLGPGLANTGELFF.

This chain uses TRBV30 with TRBJ1-3, with D unresolved. Germline V gene data show CDR1 as GTSNPN and CDR2 as SVGIG (reference sequence). V was pared by 4 bases and J by 4 bases, with 11 bases between. The CDR3 consists of 13 residues. CDR3 sequence: CAWTGFFGNTIYF. The CDR3 DNA follows: TGTGCCTGGACAGGATTTTTCGGAAACACCATATATTTT.

The chain recombines TRBV5-1 with TRBJ1-6; D is ambiguous. This CDR3 is 10 amino acids long. CDR1 SGHRS and CDR2 YFSETQ come from the germline V gene. With 5 bases removed from V and 9 bases from J, the gap between germline ends came to 3 bases. CDR3 in amino acids: CASSFSPLHF. The CDR3 DNA reads TGCGCCAGCAGTTTTTCACCCCTCCACTTT. Looking up the rest from reference TRBV5-1 and TRBJ1-6 gives the full variable domain: KAGVTQTPRYLIKTRGQQVTLSCSPISGHRSVSWYQQTPGQGLQFLFEYFSETQRNKGNFPGRFSGRQFSNSRSEMNVSTLELGDSALYLCASSFSPLHFGNGTRLTVT.

The rearrangement links TRBV28 to TRBJ2-7; 13 nucleotides align to TRBD2. V lost 5 bases and J lost 4; bases outside the gene matches: 2. CDR1 and CDR2 from the germline V gene are MDHEN and SYDVKM. This CDR3 is 14 amino acids long. This chain's CDR3 is CASSKLAGGYEQYF. The CDR3 DNA reads TGTGCCAGCAGTAAACTAGCGGGGGGGTACGAGCAGTACTTC.

The rearrangement links TRBV10-2 to TRBJ2-5, with D perhaps TRBD2 (5 bases). The CDR3 length is 14 residues. CDR1 and CDR2 (germline): WSHSY, SAAADI. Trimming shortened V by 3 bases and J by 10 bases, and 18 bases separated the two germline ends. The CDR3 nucleotides read TGCGCCAGCAGTGACCCAGCCCGTGTACGGGGCCAGTACTTC. This codes for CASSDPARVRGQYF.

This chain joins TRBV4-1 and TRBJ2-7; 11 bases line up with TRBD2. Germline assignment: CDR1 MGHRA and CDR2 YSYEKL. V lost 3 bases, J lost 7 bases, and 29 bases stayed unmatched. CDR3 length equals 22 residues. The CDR3 is CASSHPPNGGPSLAGGLREQYF. The CDR3 DNA follows: TGCGCCAGCAGCCACCCCCCAAACGGGGGCCCAAGTTTAGCGGGAGGGCTAAGGGAGCAGTACTTC.

V and J are TRBV4-1 and TRBJ2-3; D remains unclear. Trimming removed 2 bases from V and 6 bases from J, with 12 bases in between. The CDR3 is 14 residues long. The germline gives CDR1 MGHRA, CDR2 YSYEKL. The CDR3 here is CASSQTPDWDTQYF. The CDR3 nucleotides are TGCGCCAGCAGCCAAACACCCGACTGGGATACGCAGTATTTT.

The chain uses TRBV13 and TRBJ2-1, with D perhaps matching TRBD1 or TRBD2 (5 bases each). The CDR3 totals 14 residues. The V and J ends lost 5 bases and 8 bases respectively, with 16 bases between them. The germline CDR1 and CDR2 sequences are PRHDT and FYEKMQ (reference sequence). The CDR3 region has the DNA TGTGCCAGCAGCATTGGAAGAGGGGTTCATGAGCAGTTCTTC. Translation: CASSIGRGVHEQFF.

The chain combines TRBV5-1 with TRBJ1-6, with D possibly TRBD1 on 5 matching bases. Trimming left V 3 bases short and J 10 bases short, with 14 bases between. The CDR3 consists of 14 residues. CDR1 is SGHRS, CDR2 YFSETQ, per germline. The chain's CDR3 is CASSWAGDDSPLHF. In DNA, the CDR3 is TGCGCCAGCAGCTGGGCGGGGGATGACTCACCCCTCCACTTT.

The genes are TRBV7-2 and TRBJ2-3, with 7 bases aligning to TRBD1. The CDR3 spans 14 residues. Looked up from germline, CDR1 is SGHTA and CDR2 is FQGNSA. After removal of 4 bases from V and 3 bases from J, the junction contained 4 bases not matched to a gene. DNA for the CDR3: TGTGCCAGCAGCTCGACAGGGTTAACAGATACGCAGTATTTT. This translates into CASSSTGLTDTQYF.